This T cell receptor (beta chain) was identified in a study of blood T cell repertoires in COVID-19. For the study at large: Researchers got acute and convalescent COVID-19 samples from the United States, Italy and Spain.

Trimming removed 4 bases from V and 5 bases from J; junction bases left unmatched: 10. This CDR3 is 15 amino acids long. Germline V gene data show CDR1 as SGDLS and CDR2 as YYNGEE. Per the authors' pipeline: Amplification of reference gene primers provided the estimated nucleated cell counts. Clones were read by immunoSEQ multiplex PCR, and TCRdb kept only the in-frame ones, dropping some. V and J calls and clone size are copied from that table; D and trimming were computed from the DNA. The table records roughly 230,000 clones, around 82% of them present only once. Participants, about 18 to 90 years old, spanned more than 20 US areas. Cohort allocation depended upon clinical history that participants reported. The count of this clone is one.

The sequenced sample consisted of PBMCs or T cells enriched from blood (not recorded which). This clonotype was obtained from a man aged 50-60 years who had recovered from COVID-19. The chain joins TRBV9 to TRBJ2-3; the match to TRBD1 covers 7 bases. This CDR3 reads CASSFTGDLIDTQYF. The CDR3 nucleotides read TGTGCCAGCAGCTTCACAGGGGATTTAATAGATACGCAGTATTTT.